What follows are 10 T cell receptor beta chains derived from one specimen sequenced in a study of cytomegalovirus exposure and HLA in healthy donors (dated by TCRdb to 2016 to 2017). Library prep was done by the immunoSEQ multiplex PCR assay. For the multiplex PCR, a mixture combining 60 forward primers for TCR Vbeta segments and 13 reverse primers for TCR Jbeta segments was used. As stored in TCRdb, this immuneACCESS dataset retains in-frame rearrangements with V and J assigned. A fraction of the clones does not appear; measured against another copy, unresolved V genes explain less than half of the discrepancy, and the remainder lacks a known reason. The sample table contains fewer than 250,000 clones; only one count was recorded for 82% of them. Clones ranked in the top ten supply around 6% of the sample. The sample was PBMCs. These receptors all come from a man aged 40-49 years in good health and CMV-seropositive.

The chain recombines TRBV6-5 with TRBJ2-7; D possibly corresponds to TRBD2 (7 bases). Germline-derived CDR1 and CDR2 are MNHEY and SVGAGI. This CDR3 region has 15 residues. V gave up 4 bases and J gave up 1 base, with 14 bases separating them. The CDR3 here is CASSSQGGTSYEQYF. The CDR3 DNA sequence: TGTGCCAGCAGTTCTCAGGGAGGGACATCCTACGAGCAGTACTTC.

This CDR3 reads CASSIGGSRTGSNEQFF. The CDR3 DNA is TGTGCCAGTAGTATAGGGGGGTCGAGGACAGGGAGTAATGAGCAGTTCTTC. V usage is TRBV19 and J usage is TRBJ2-1, with 8 bases that match TRBD1. Germline V gives CDR1 LNHDA, CDR2 SQIVND (reference sequence). The CDR3 has 17 residues. J lost 7 bases, V lost 1 base, and 12 bases had no gene match.

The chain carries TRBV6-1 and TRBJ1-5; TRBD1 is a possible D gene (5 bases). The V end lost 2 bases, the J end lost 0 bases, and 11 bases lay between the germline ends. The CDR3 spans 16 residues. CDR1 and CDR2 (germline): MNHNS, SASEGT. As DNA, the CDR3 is TGTGCCAGCAGTGAACCCCCAGGGTATAGCAATCAGCCCCAGCATTTT. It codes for CASSEPPGYSNQPQHF.

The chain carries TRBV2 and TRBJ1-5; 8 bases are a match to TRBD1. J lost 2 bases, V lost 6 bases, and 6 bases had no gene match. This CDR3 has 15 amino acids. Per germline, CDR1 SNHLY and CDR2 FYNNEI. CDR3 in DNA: TGTGCCAGCAGACGGACAGGGAATGGCAATCAGCCCCAGCATTTT. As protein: CASRRTGNGNQPQHF.

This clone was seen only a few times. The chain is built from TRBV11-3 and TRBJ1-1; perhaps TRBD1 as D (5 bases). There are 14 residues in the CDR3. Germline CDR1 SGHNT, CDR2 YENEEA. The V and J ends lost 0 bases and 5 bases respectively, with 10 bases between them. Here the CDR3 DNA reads TGTGCCAGCAGCTTAGATCGGGGGGGAACTGAAGCTTTCTTT. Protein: CASSLDRGGTEAFF.

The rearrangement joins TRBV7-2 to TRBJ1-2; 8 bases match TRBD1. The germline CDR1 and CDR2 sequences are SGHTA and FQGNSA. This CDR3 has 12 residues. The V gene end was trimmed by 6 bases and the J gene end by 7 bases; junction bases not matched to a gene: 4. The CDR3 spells CASSRDRGGYTF. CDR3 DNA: TGTGCCAGCAGTCGTGACAGGGGTGGCTACACCTTC. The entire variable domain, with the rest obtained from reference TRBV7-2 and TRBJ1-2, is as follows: GAGVSQSPSNKVTEKGKDVELRCDPISGHTALYWYRQSLGQGLEFLIYFQGNSAPDKSGLPSDRFSAERTGGSVSTLTIQRTQQEDSAVYLCASSRDRGGYTFGSGTRLTVV.

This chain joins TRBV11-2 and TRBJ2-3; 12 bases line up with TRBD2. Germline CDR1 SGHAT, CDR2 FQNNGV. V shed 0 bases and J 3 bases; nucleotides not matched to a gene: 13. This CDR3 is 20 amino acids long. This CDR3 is CASSLDPRLAGVKGTDTQYF. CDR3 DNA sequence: TGTGCCAGCAGCTTAGACCCGAGACTAGCGGGGGTCAAGGGGACAGATACGCAGTATTTT. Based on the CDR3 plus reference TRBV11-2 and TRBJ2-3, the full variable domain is EAGVAQSPRYKIIEKRQSVAFWCNPISGHATLYWYQQILGQGPKLLIQFQNNGVVDDSQLPKDRFSAERLKGVDSTLKIQPAKLEDSAVYLCASSLDPRLAGVKGTDTQYFGPGTRLTVL.

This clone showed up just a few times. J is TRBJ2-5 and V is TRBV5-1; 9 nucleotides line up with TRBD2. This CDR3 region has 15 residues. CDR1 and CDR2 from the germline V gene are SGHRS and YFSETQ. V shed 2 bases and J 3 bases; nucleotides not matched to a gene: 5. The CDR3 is CASSFLTSGEETQYF. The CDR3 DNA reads TGCGCCAGCAGCTTCCTGACTAGCGGTGAAGAGACCCAGTACTTC.

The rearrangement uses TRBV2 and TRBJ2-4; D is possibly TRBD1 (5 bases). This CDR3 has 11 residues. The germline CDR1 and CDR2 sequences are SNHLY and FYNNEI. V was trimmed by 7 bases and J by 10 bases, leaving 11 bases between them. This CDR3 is CASKQEWIQYF. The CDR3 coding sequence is TGTGCCAGCAAACAGGAGTGGATTCAGTACTTC.

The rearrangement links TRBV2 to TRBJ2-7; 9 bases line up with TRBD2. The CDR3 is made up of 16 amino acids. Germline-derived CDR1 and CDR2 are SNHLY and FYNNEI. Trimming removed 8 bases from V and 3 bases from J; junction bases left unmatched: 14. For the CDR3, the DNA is TGTGCCAGCGGAGCCTCGACTAGCGGATTTCACTACGAGCAGTACGTC. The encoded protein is CASGASTSGFHYEQYV.